Below are 31 T cell receptor beta chains sequenced from a single sample in a study of T cells in Graves' hyperthyroidism and ophthalmopathy. Amplified regions were TCR beta CDR3 sequences from RNA transcripts. A set of HTBI primers served as the primers for a first-round RT-PCR of the TCR CDR3. TCRdb called the multiplex PCR reads again in MiXCR, with one record for every CDR3 protein. Among 450,000 to 700,000 distinct CDR3 sequences listed, about 43% were seen once. The sequencing input was peripheral blood or thyroid tissue (not recorded which). The receptors come from an adult woman with Graves' disease, either hyperthyroidism or ophthalmopathy (not recorded which).

The rearrangement joins TRBV7-6 to TRBJ1-6; 9 bases are a match to TRBD1. V shed 5 bases and J 6 bases; nucleotides not matched to a gene: 8. This CDR3 comprises 16 residues. Germline V lookup: CDR1 SGHVS, CDR2 FNYEAQ. The CDR3 DNA reads TGTGCCAGCAGCGCACAGGGGGCGCCCGGTAATTCACCCCTCCACTTT. Amino acid sequence: CASSAQGAPGNSPLHF.

This clonotype was recorded once. This chain links TRBV10-2 with TRBJ2-5; 10 nucleotides agree with TRBD1. The CDR3 consists of 17 residues. V was pared by 8 bases and J by 5 bases, with 17 bases of the junction left unmatched. Germline assignment: CDR1 WSHSY and CDR2 SAAADI. CDR3 coding DNA: TGCGCCAGCTCCCTCCCTGGACAGGGGGGGATGATGGAGACCCAGTACTTC. It yields the protein CASSLPGQGGMMETQYF.

The chain joins TRBV25-1 to TRBJ1-2; D remains ambiguous. This CDR3 has 14 residues. In germline, CDR1 is MGHDK, CDR2 SYGVNS. V was shortened by 1 base and J by 6 bases, with 12 bases between the two germline ends. This chain's CDR3 is CASSESGGFDGYTF. The CDR3 DNA sequence: TGTGCCAGCAGTGAATCAGGAGGGTTCGATGGCTACACCTTC.

For this clonotype: The germline gene is not matched at one end of the junction; a read error may be the cause. The chain links TRBV25-1 to TRBJ1-2; D is unclear. Germline CDR1 and CDR2: MGHDK and SYGVNS. The length of the CDR3 is 15 residues. The CDR3 loop is CACSARGGPNYGYTF. The CDR3 coding sequence is TGTGCCTGCAGTGCTCGGGGTGGACCTAACTATGGCTACACCTTC.

The rearrangement uses TRBV10-3 and TRBJ1-2; D call uncertain. From germline, CDR1 is ENHRY and CDR2 SYGVKD. Trimming cost V 6 bases and J 4 bases, with 15 bases left between them. This CDR3 comprises 14 residues. CDR3 sequence reads: CAISKDGLGYGYTF. CDR3 coding DNA: TGTGCCATCAGCAAGGACGGGCTAGGCTATGGCTACACCTTC.

The chain joins TRBV29-1 to TRBJ1-1; D not resolved. Germline V gene sequence: CDR1 SQVTM, CDR2 ANQGSEA. CDR3 length: 12 residues. V was trimmed by 2 bases and J by 2 bases, leaving 6 bases between them. CDR3 nucleotide sequence: TGCAGCGTTGAAATCGGTAACACTGAAGCTTTCTTT. It specifies CSVEIGNTEAFF.

Here the CDR3 DNA reads TGTGCTAGTCGACCCCCGGGAGGTCGGTACGAGCAGTACTTC. Protein: CASRPPGGRYEQYF. The chain combines TRBV11-1 with TRBJ2-7; 7 nucleotides align to TRBD2. Germline V gene lookup returns CDR1 SGHAT and CDR2 FQDESV (reference sequence). The CDR3 runs 14 residues. Full variable domain (remainder filled in from reference TRBV11-1 and TRBJ2-7): EAEVAQSPRYKITEKSQAVAFWCDPISGHATLYWYRQILGQGPELLVQFQDESVVDDSQLPKDRFSAERLKGVDSTLKIQPAELGDSAMYLCASRPPGGRYEQYFGPGTRLTVT.

This clonotype showed up many times. V is TRBV28 and J is TRBJ1-5; TRBD1 agrees at 7 bases. Germline loops: CDR1 MDHEN, CDR2 SYDVKM. Germline trimming cut 2 bases from V and 6 bases from J; bases unmatched to any gene: 4. CDR3 length equals 14 residues. The CDR3 nucleotides read TGTGCCAGCAGTTTAGACAGGGAGGGTCAGCCCCAGCATTTT. The encoded protein is CASSLDREGQPQHF.

This clonotype appeared many times. The V gene is TRBV7-9, the J gene TRBJ1-3; D perhaps matches TRBD1 (5 bases). V was trimmed by 6 bases and J by 4 bases, leaving 19 bases between them. The germline V gene encodes CDR1 SEHNR and CDR2 FQNEAQ (reference sequence). This CDR3 spans 16 amino acids. The CDR3 loop reads CASSGTGLSGGNTIYF. CDR3 nucleotide sequence: TGTGCCAGCAGTGGGACCGGCCTATCGGGAGGAAACACCATATATTTT.

The chain joins TRBV10-3 to TRBJ2-5; TRBD2 is a possible D gene (6 bases). The germline V gene has CDR1 ENHRY and CDR2 SYGVKD. The CDR3 length is 13 residues. With 4 bases removed from V and 1 base from J, the gap between germline ends came to 7 bases. The CDR3 reads CAISGEVQETQYF. Written as DNA, the CDR3 is TGTGCCATCAGTGGGGAGGTCCAAGAGACCCAGTACTTC.

The CDR3 reads CASSGGGRGEETQYF. DNA for the CDR3: TGTGCCAGCAGCGGCGGGGGCAGGGGGGAAGAGACCCAGTACTTC. The chain joins TRBV9 to TRBJ2-5; D might be TRBD1 or TRBD2, each matching 7 bases. There are 15 residues in the CDR3. V was clipped by 3 bases and J by 3 bases, with 15 bases between them. Germline V CDR1 and CDR2: SGDLS, YYNGEE. The entire variable domain, with the rest obtained from reference TRBV9 and TRBJ2-5, is as follows: DSGVTQTPKHLITATGQRVTLRCSPRSGDLSVYWYQQSLDQGLQFLIQYYNGEERAKGNILERFSAQQFPDLHSELNLSSLELGDSALYFCASSGGGRGEETQYFGPGTRLLVL.

This clonotype was seen a handful of times. The V and J genes are TRBV10-3 and TRBJ1-5, with D possibly matching TRBD1 (6 bases). Trimming pared 10 bases from V and 5 bases from J, leaving 18 bases between. The CDR3 covers 14 residues. Germline-derived CDR1 and CDR2 are ENHRY and SYGVKD. The CDR3 region is CASSFSAGDQPQHF. The DNA of the CDR3 is TGTGCCAGTAGTTTTTCGGCAGGGGATCAGCCCCAGCATTTT.

V is TRBV7-9 and J is TRBJ1-6; D not certain. V gave up 4 bases and J gave up 3 bases, with 10 bases separating them. In germline, CDR1 is SEHNR, CDR2 FQNEAQ (reference sequence). This CDR3 comprises 15 residues. The CDR3 DNA reads as TGTGCCAGCAGCTCAGGAATTAACTATAATTCACCCCTCCACTTT. It translates to CASSSGINYNSPLHF. Full variable domain (rest looked up from reference TRBV7-9 and TRBJ1-6): DTGVSQNPRHKITKRGQNVTFRCDPISEHNRLYWYRQTLGQGPEFLTYFQNEAQLEKSRLLSDRFSAERPKGSFSTLEIQRTEQGDSAMYLCASSSGINYNSPLHFGNGTRLTVT.

Note on this clonotype: A much larger clone differs by one base, so this may be a read error. The chain employs TRBV6-5 and TRBJ1-4; D is perhaps TRBD1 (5 bases). The germline CDR1 and CDR2 sequences are MNHEY and SVGAGI. The CDR3 spans 15 residues. The CDR3: CAISYSKGIYEKLFF. In DNA, the CDR3 is TGTGCCATCAGTTACTCGAAGGGGATCTATGAAAAACTGTTTTTT.

V and J are TRBV25-1 and TRBJ2-5; D may be TRBD2 (6 bases). Germline values: CDR1 MGHDK, CDR2 SYGVNS. The CDR3 is 15 residues long. Trimming cost V 5 bases and J 0 bases, with 13 bases left between them. This CDR3 is CASSRGGGYQETQYF. In DNA, the CDR3 is TGTGCCAGCAGTAGGGGTGGGGGGTACCAAGAGACCCAGTACTTC. Supplemented by reference TRBV25-1 and TRBJ2-5, the full variable domain reads EADIYQTPRYLVIGTGKKITLECSQTMGHDKMYWYQQDPGMELHLIHYSYGVNSTEKGDLSSESTVSRIRTEHFPLTLESARPSHTSQYLCASSRGGGYQETQYFGPGTRLLVL.

This clonotype was observed a few times. This chain joins TRBV29-1 and TRBJ2-5; D unclear. Per germline, CDR1 SQVTM and CDR2 ANQGSEA. V shed 8 bases and J shed 4 bases, with 17 bases lying between them. The CDR3 covers 13 residues. CDR3 protein: CSSSTRTGETQYF. CDR3 in DNA: TGCAGCTCTTCAACGAGGACGGGAGAGACCCAGTACTTC.

This clonotype was seen at least ten times. The chain joins TRBV5-1 to TRBJ1-5, with 7 bases that match TRBD1. Germline loops: CDR1 SGHRS, CDR2 YFSETQ. This CDR3 has 15 residues. V was pared by 0 bases and J by 4 bases, with 4 bases of the junction left unmatched. CDR3 in DNA: TGCGCCAGCAGCTTGGGGGACAGCTATAATCAGCCCCAGCATTTT. Amino acid sequence: CASSLGDSYNQPQHF.

The gene calls are TRBV30 and TRBJ1-4; possible D gene TRBD1, 5 bases. Trimming took off 3 bases at V and 7 bases at J, with 24 bases between the two ends. Germline V gene data show CDR1 as GTSNPN and CDR2 as SVGIG (reference sequence). The CDR3 loop spans 17 amino acids. DNA of the CDR3: TGTGCCTGGAGCCCCCGGGGCCTAGCGGGTGTCAGTGAAAAACTGTTTTTT. This translates into CAWSPRGLAGVSEKLFF.

This clonotype was recorded many times. This chain links TRBV20-1 with TRBJ2-2; the match to TRBD2 covers 8 bases. The CDR3 spans 15 residues. Germline CDR1 is DFQATT and CDR2 is SNEGSKA (reference sequence). Germline trimming cut 6 bases from V and 5 bases from J; bases unmatched to any gene: 11. The CDR3 sequence is CSATNQREYTGELFF. The CDR3 coding sequence is TGCAGTGCCACGAATCAGCGGGAGTATACCGGGGAGCTGTTTTTT.

This clonotype was detected only a few times. The chain links TRBV24-1 to TRBJ2-6, with D possibly TRBD1 on 5 matching bases. Between the trimmed V and J ends, which lost 9 bases and 2 bases, there was a span of 10 bases. The CDR3 extends over 14 amino acids. Germline V gene lookup returns CDR1 KGHDR and CDR2 SFDVKD. The CDR3 sequence: CATFRVAGANVLTF. The CDR3 DNA sequence: TGTGCCACCTTCAGGGTCGCTGGGGCCAACGTCCTGACTTTC.

The chain couples TRBV7-4 to TRBJ1-2; D is ambiguous. V was clipped by 0 bases and J by 1 base, with 18 bases between them. The CDR3 extends over 18 amino acids. Germline-derived CDR1 and CDR2 are SGHVT and SQSDAQ. The CDR3 DNA is TGTGCCAGCAGCTTAGCGCTTTCAGGATTAGGCCTTAACTATGGCTACACCTTC. Its protein product is CASSLALSGLGLNYGYTF.

This rearrangement joins TRBV10-3 to TRBJ2-5; D is undetermined. This CDR3 spans 13 amino acids. The germline V gene has CDR1 ENHRY and CDR2 SYGVKD. Trimming shortened V by 2 bases and J by 5 bases, and 9 bases separated the two germline ends. The CDR3 DNA is TGTGCCATCAGTGAGGGGTCCGGGGAGACCCAGTACTTC. As protein: CAISEGSGETQYF.

J is TRBJ1-1 and V is TRBV10-3; D ambiguous. This CDR3 comprises 15 residues. V was shortened by 8 bases and J by 8 bases, with 24 bases between the two germline ends. CDR1 is ENHRY, CDR2 SYGVKD, per germline. The CDR3 protein is CAIGPVGQTLGEAFF. The CDR3 DNA reads TGTGCCATCGGGCCAGTAGGGCAGACATTGGGAGAAGCTTTCTTT.

V usage is TRBV29-1 and J usage is TRBJ1-1; D unclear. Per germline, CDR1 SQVTM and CDR2 ANQGSEA. The CDR3 length is 11 residues. V was trimmed by 7 bases and J by 3 bases, leaving 9 bases between them. This chain's CDR3 is CSATDDTEAFF. CDR3 nucleotide sequence: TGCAGCGCCACGGACGACACTGAAGCTTTCTTT.

This clonotype was seen only a few times. The chain couples TRBV15 to TRBJ2-2, with D perhaps assigned TRBD1 or TRBD2 (5 bases each). V was pared by 3 bases and J by 3 bases, with 8 bases between. Germline CDR1 is LNHNV and CDR2 is YYDKDF (reference sequence). This CDR3 is 14 amino acids long. The CDR3 DNA follows: TGTGCCACCAGCAGCGGGACGCACACCGGGGAGCTGTTTTTT. Protein sequence: CATSSGTHTGELFF.

The chain combines TRBV7-4 with TRBJ2-3; no firm D call. Trimming left V 2 bases short and J 0 bases short, with 6 bases between. The CDR3 consists of 14 residues. Germline V gives CDR1 SGHVT, CDR2 SQSDAQ. The CDR3 reads CASSLPISTDTQYF. The CDR3 nucleotides read TGTGCCAGCAGCTTACCCATTAGCACAGATACGCAGTATTTT.

This clonotype occurred many times. The chain uses TRBV4-1 and TRBJ2-5; TRBD2 aligns across 7 bases. In germline, CDR1 is MGHRA, CDR2 YSYEKL. With 3 bases clipped from V and 3 bases from J, the junction kept 4 bases outside the gene matches. This CDR3 has 14 amino acids. The CDR3 protein is CASSHPAGKETQYF. The CDR3 region has the DNA TGCGCCAGCAGCCATCCAGCGGGAAAAGAGACCCAGTACTTC.

This clonotype occurred many times. This chain links TRBV4-1 with TRBJ2-5, with D unclear. Germline-derived CDR1 and CDR2 are MGHRA and YSYEKL. Trimming removed 0 bases at V and 5 bases at J, with 7 bases between. The CDR3 spans 13 residues. This CDR3 reads CASSQELWETQYF. In DNA form, the CDR3 reads TGCGCCAGCAGCCAAGAGTTATGGGAGACCCAGTACTTC.

V and J are TRBV7-2 and TRBJ2-2; TRBD1 might be the D (5 bases). Trimming shortened V by 3 bases and J by 6 bases, and 11 bases separated the two germline ends. There are 14 residues in the CDR3. Germline V CDR1 and CDR2: SGHTA, FQGNSA. DNA for the CDR3: TGTGCCAGCAGCTTGTCCAGGGTGTCCGGGGAGCTGTTTTTT. Residues: CASSLSRVSGELFF.

This clonotype was detected many times. The chain links TRBV29-1 to TRBJ1-5, with 9 bases that match TRBD1. Germline V lookup: CDR1 SQVTM, CDR2 ANQGSEA. V lost 6 bases, J lost 3 bases, and 3 bases stayed unmatched. This CDR3 has 13 residues. The CDR3 bases are TGCAGCGTGGGGACAGGGATCAATCAGCCCCAGCATTTT. This translates into CSVGTGINQPQHF.

This clonotype was counted many times. V and J are TRBV29-1 and TRBJ2-2; weak D call: TRBD1 (6 bases). The CDR3 extends over 16 amino acids. V was clipped by 2 bases and J by 4 bases, with 17 bases between them. In germline, CDR1 is SQVTM, CDR2 ANQGSEA. CDR3 sequence (DNA): TGCAGCGTTGAATACCGGGACCAGGGGAGCACCGGGGAGCTGTTTTTT. Amino acids: CSVEYRDQGSTGELFF.